These T cell receptor beta chains were read from a single sample in a study of identical twins. From the 5' RACE reads, TCRdb called clonotypes with MiXCR, one entry per CDR3 protein. The table has about 530,000 distinct CDR3 sequences, around 20% seen once. The sample also formed part of further work on yellow fever vaccine responses in identical twins.

Sequenced: CD4+ T cells sorted from blood. All receptors derive from a woman in her late teens or twenties in good health. CDR3s include the opening cysteine and the closing phenylalanine or tryptophan. D genes are given only for firm matches. Size values are once, few and many counts, or a class for expanded clones, and some rows have none.

j_gene: TRBJ1-1; abundance: few; v_gene: TRBV6-2/TRBV6-3; d_gene: TRBD1; CDR3nt: TGTGCCAGCAGTTTTCAGGGGGAGGGCACTGAAGCTTTCTTT; CDR3aa: CASSFQGEGTEAFF
j_gene: TRBJ2-1; abundance: many; v_gene: TRBV24-1; d_gene: TRBD2; CDR3nt: TGTGCCACCAGTGACTCTAGCGGGGGGGCCTACAATGAGCAGTTCTTC; CDR3aa: CATSDSSGGAYNEQFF
j_gene: TRBJ2-2; abundance: .; v_gene: TRBV5-1; d_gene: TRBD1; CDR3nt: TGCGCCAGCAGCTTTATACAGGGGGCCGGGACCGGGGAGCTGTTTTTT; CDR3aa: CASSFIQGAGTGELFF
j_gene: TRBJ2-3; abundance: few; v_gene: TRBV24-1; d_gene: .; CDR3nt: TGTGCCACCAGTGCGGTGTCGGCTCAGGGGTCAGATACGCAGTATTTT; CDR3aa: CATSAVSAQGSDTQYF
j_gene: TRBJ1-1; abundance: .; v_gene: TRBV10-3; d_gene: .; CDR3nt: TGTGCCATCAGGACCTATGGGGGTGGAGGAACTGAAGCTTTCTTT; CDR3aa: CAIRTYGGGGTEAFF
j_gene: TRBJ1-2; abundance: .; v_gene: TRBV6-5; d_gene: TRBD1; CDR3nt: TGTGCCAGCAGCCAACACGGACAGGGTGATGGCTACACCTTC; CDR3aa: CASSQHGQGDGYTF
j_gene: TRBJ2-1; abundance: many; v_gene: TRBV12-3/TRBV12-4; d_gene: .; CDR3nt: TGTGCCAGCAGTGTCCGGGAATCGGGGGTTGAGCAGTTCTTC; CDR3aa: CASSVRESGVEQFF
j_gene: TRBJ2-4; abundance: .; v_gene: TRBV29-1; d_gene: .; CDR3nt: TGCAGCGTTGAAGAGGTTCTGGCCCAGCGCAACATTCAGTACTTC; CDR3aa: CSVEEVLAQRNIQYF
j_gene: TRBJ2-1; abundance: few; v_gene: TRBV12-5; d_gene: TRBD2; CDR3nt: TGTGCTAGTGGTTTGTATTTGAGCGGGAGTTACAATGAGCAGTTCTTC; CDR3aa: CASGLYLSGSYNEQFF
j_gene: TRBJ2-1; abundance: .; v_gene: TRBV7-9; d_gene: .; CDR3nt: TGTGCCAGCAGCCCTAGACCTCGGGACCGCTACTACAATGAGCAGTTCTTC; CDR3aa: CASSPRPRDRYYNEQFF
j_gene: TRBJ2-1; abundance: .; v_gene: TRBV6-1; d_gene: TRBD1; CDR3nt: TGTGCCAGCCTCCAGGGAGGGACAGGGGGGTACAATGAGCAGTTCTTC; CDR3aa: CASLQGGTGGYNEQFF
j_gene: TRBJ2-2; abundance: .; v_gene: TRBV20-1; d_gene: .; CDR3nt: TGCAGTGGAAGGAGGCAGGCAGGCACCGGGGAGCTGTTTTTT; CDR3aa: CSGRRQAGTGELFF
j_gene: TRBJ2-1; abundance: few; v_gene: TRBV7-2; d_gene: .; CDR3nt: TGTGCCAGCAGCTTCAAAACTAACCCCACCTACAATGAGCAGTTCTTC; CDR3aa: CASSFKTNPTYNEQFF
j_gene: TRBJ2-2; abundance: few; v_gene: TRBV7-9; d_gene: TRBD1; CDR3nt: TGTGCCAGCAGCTCCTTGGACAGGCCCGTCGCCGGGGAGCTGTTTTTT; CDR3aa: CASSSLDRPVAGELFF
j_gene: TRBJ2-5; abundance: .; v_gene: TRBV4-2; d_gene: TRBD2; CDR3nt: TGTGCCAGCAGCCCAGGACTAGCGGGAGTTAGTTGGCAAGAGACCCAGTACTTC; CDR3aa: CASSPGLAGVSWQETQYF
j_gene: TRBJ1-5; abundance: .; v_gene: TRBV18; d_gene: TRBD1; CDR3nt: TGTGCCAGCTCCCTAACCACAGGGGGCTATCAGCCCCAGCATTTT; CDR3aa: CASSLTTGGYQPQHF
j_gene: TRBJ2-2; abundance: .; v_gene: TRBV4-2; d_gene: .; CDR3nt: TGTGCCAGCGGGGCTTTGCCCGGAGACCGGGACACCGGGGAGCTGTTTTTT; CDR3aa: CASGALPGDRDTGELFF
j_gene: TRBJ2-1; abundance: few; v_gene: TRBV5-1; d_gene: TRBD2; CDR3nt: TGCGCCAGCAGCGCGAAACCACTAGCGGGGGGGAATGAGCAGTTCTTC; CDR3aa: CASSAKPLAGGNEQFF
j_gene: TRBJ2-3; abundance: few; v_gene: TRBV5-1; d_gene: .; CDR3nt: TGCGCCAGCAGCTTGGAACACTTCACAGATACGCAGTATTTT; CDR3aa: CASSLEHFTDTQYF
j_gene: TRBJ2-2; abundance: .; v_gene: TRBV7-8; d_gene: .; CDR3nt: TGTGCCAGCAGCTGGGGAGGGGGTTCGGTCGGGGAGCTGTTTTTT; CDR3aa: CASSWGGGSVGELFF
j_gene: TRBJ2-6; abundance: few; v_gene: TRBV6-2/TRBV6-3; d_gene: .; CDR3nt: TGTGCCAGCAGTTATTTCGCCGGGACGACCAACGTCCTGACTTTC; CDR3aa: CASSYFAGTTNVLTF
j_gene: TRBJ2-7; abundance: few; v_gene: TRBV28; d_gene: TRBD2; CDR3nt: TGTGCCAGCAGCCGGGGGAGGGGGCAGTACTTC; CDR3aa: CASSRGRGQYF
j_gene: TRBJ2-1; abundance: .; v_gene: TRBV6-1; d_gene: .; CDR3nt: TGTGCCAGCAGTGAACGGGACTTCACCTACAATGAGCAGTTCTTC; CDR3aa: CASSERDFTYNEQFF
j_gene: TRBJ1-1; abundance: few; v_gene: TRBV7-9; d_gene: .; CDR3nt: TGTGCCAGCAGCTTAGCGGTTGAGGGAACTGAAGCTTTCTTT; CDR3aa: CASSLAVEGTEAFF
j_gene: TRBJ2-1; abundance: .; v_gene: TRBV13; d_gene: .; CDR3nt: TGTGCCAGCAGCTTAACGCTCTATGAGCAGTTCTTC; CDR3aa: CASSLTLYEQFF
j_gene: TRBJ2-5; abundance: few; v_gene: TRBV9; d_gene: .; CDR3nt: TGTGCCAGCAGCCGACTAGGCGTAGAGACCCAGTACTTC; CDR3aa: CASSRLGVETQYF
j_gene: TRBJ2-1; abundance: .; v_gene: TRBV6-1; d_gene: TRBD1; CDR3nt: TGTGCCAGCAGTGAACGGGACAGGGGGCGGAATGAGCAGTTCTTC; CDR3aa: CASSERDRGRNEQFF
j_gene: TRBJ2-5; abundance: .; v_gene: TRBV10-2; d_gene: .; CDR3nt: TGCGCCAGCGGATACTTCCAAGAGACCCAGTACTTC; CDR3aa: CASGYFQETQYF
j_gene: TRBJ2-5; abundance: few; v_gene: TRBV20-1; d_gene: TRBD1; CDR3nt: TGCAGTGCTAGTAGGACAGGGTCCTACTCCTATCAAGAGACCCAGTACTTC; CDR3aa: CSASRTGSYSYQETQYF
j_gene: TRBJ1-2; abundance: few; v_gene: TRBV5-1; d_gene: TRBD1; CDR3nt: TGCGCCAGCAGCTTAGAACGCACAGGGGGACGAGGCTACACCTTC; CDR3aa: CASSLERTGGRGYTF
j_gene: TRBJ2-1; abundance: .; v_gene: TRBV20-1; d_gene: TRBD1; CDR3nt: TGCAGTGTGGGACAGACCAACAATGAGCAGTTCTTC; CDR3aa: CSVGQTNNEQFF
j_gene: TRBJ2-2; abundance: .; v_gene: TRBV7-2; d_gene: .; CDR3nt: TGTGCCAGCAGCTTAGGCGGACTACGGGTGAACACCGGGGAGCTGTTTTTT; CDR3aa: CASSLGGLRVNTGELFF
j_gene: TRBJ2-2; abundance: many; v_gene: TRBV20-1; d_gene: .; CDR3nt: TGCAGTGCTAGAGATCGCGTGTCCGGGGAGCTGTTTTTT; CDR3aa: CSARDRVSGELFF
j_gene: TRBJ2-3; abundance: .; v_gene: TRBV5-1; d_gene: .; CDR3nt: TGCGCCAGCAGCTTGGCCCCCCGAACAGAGGATTTCGCAGATACGCAGTATTTT; CDR3aa: CASSLAPRTEDFADTQYF
j_gene: TRBJ2-2; abundance: few; v_gene: TRBV9; d_gene: .; CDR3nt: TGTGCCAGCAGCGAGGGGACAAGGGTCCGCACCGGGGAGCTGTTTTTT; CDR3aa: CASSEGTRVRTGELFF
j_gene: TRBJ1-2; abundance: once; v_gene: TRBV20-1; d_gene: .; CDR3nt: TGCAGTGCTATTACAGAAGGCTACACCTTC; CDR3aa: CSAITEGYTF
j_gene: TRBJ2-1; abundance: .; v_gene: TRBV15; d_gene: .; CDR3nt: TGTGCCACCAGCAGAGTCTTATACAATGAGCAGTTCTTC; CDR3aa: CATSRVLYNEQFF
j_gene: TRBJ1-1; abundance: few; v_gene: TRBV5-1; d_gene: .; CDR3nt: TGCGCCAGCAGCTTAACGATGGACACTGAAGCTTTCTTT; CDR3aa: CASSLTMDTEAFF
j_gene: TRBJ1-2; abundance: .; v_gene: TRBV10-3; d_gene: .; CDR3nt: TGTGCCATCAGTGAGAGGGTTCGTGGCTACACCTTC; CDR3aa: CAISERVRGYTF
j_gene: TRBJ1-1; abundance: .; v_gene: TRBV11-3; d_gene: TRBD1; CDR3nt: TGTGCCAGCAGCCGCCGGGACAGGGGATTCTCGGCTTTCTTT; CDR3aa: CASSRRDRGFSAFF
j_gene: TRBJ1-2; abundance: .; v_gene: TRBV20-1; d_gene: TRBD1; CDR3nt: TGCAGTGCTAGGGGACAGGGGGAACGCTATGGCTACACCTTC; CDR3aa: CSARGQGERYGYTF
j_gene: TRBJ2-5; abundance: .; v_gene: TRBV14; d_gene: TRBD1; CDR3nt: TGTGCCAGCAGCCCGCCACGATCTCGGGACAGACAGTACCAAGAGACCCAGTACTTC; CDR3aa: CASSPPRSRDRQYQETQYF